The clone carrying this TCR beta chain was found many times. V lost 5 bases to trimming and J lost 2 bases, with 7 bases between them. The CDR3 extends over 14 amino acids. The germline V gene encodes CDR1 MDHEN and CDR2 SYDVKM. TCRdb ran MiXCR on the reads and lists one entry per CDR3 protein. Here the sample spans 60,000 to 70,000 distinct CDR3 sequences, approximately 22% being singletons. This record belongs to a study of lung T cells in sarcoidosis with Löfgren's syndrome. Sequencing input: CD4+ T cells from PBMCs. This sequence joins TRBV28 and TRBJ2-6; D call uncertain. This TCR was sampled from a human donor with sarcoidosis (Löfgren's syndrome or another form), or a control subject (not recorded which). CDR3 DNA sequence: TGTGCCAGCAGTCCATTCCCTGGGGCCAACGTCCTGACTTTC. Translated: CASSPFPGANVLTF.